This T cell receptor (beta chain) was found in a study of blood T cells in healthy people across ages. About the study: Template switching retrieved approximately one barcoded beta molecule for each two T cells.

Overall study results and limits: Since the PBMCs were unsorted, naive and antigen-experienced cells could not be conclusively compared.

Each sample had at least 7 million PBMCs isolated. This clonotype was seen many times. Its target is unknown. V was shortened by 1 base and J by 2 bases, with 8 bases between the two germline ends. Per germline, CDR1 LGHNA and CDR2 YSLEER. This CDR3 comprises 15 residues. Together with a sample-barcoded 5' primer, a J-beta primer mix was included in a second PCR lasting about 7 to 12 cycles. TCRdb itself ran the 5' RACE reads through MiXCR, one entry per CDR3 protein. This sample has 700,000 or so distinct CDR3 sequences, with roughly 20% found just once. The receptor was isolated from a man aged 70-80 years in good health. The sample consisted of blood. This rearrangement joins TRBV4-3 to TRBJ1-4; no clear D. The chain's CDR3 is CASSQGRGTNEKLFF. The DNA for the CDR3 is TGCGCCAGCAGCCAAGGGAGAGGGACTAATGAAAAACTGTTTTTT.